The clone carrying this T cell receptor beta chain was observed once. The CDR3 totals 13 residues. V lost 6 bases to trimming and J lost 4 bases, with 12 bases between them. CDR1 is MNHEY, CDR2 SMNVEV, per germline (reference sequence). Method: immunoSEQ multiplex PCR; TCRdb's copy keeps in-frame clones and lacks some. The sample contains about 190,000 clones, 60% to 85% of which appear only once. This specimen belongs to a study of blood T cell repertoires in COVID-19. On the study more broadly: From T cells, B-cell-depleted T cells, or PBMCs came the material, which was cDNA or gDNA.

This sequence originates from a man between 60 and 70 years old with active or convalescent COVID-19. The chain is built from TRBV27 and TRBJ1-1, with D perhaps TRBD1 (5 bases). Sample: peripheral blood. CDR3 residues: CASRGGWGTEAFF. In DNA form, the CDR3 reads TGTGCCAGCAGGGGGGGGTGGGGCACTGAAGCTTTCTTT.